The next 27 T cell receptor beta chains were all read from a single sample in a study of blood T cell repertoires in COVID-19. TCRdb's copy holds only in-frame clones and misses some; the assay was immunoSEQ multiplex PCR. This table has approximately 200,000 clones, over 75% appearing once. The sample was PBMCs or T cells enriched from blood (not recorded which). Receptors were obtained from a young woman in a cohort exposed to, infected with or recovered from COVID-19 (not recorded which).

V is TRBV9 and J is TRBJ2-2; TRBD2 matches 8 bases. The CDR3 spans 18 residues. Germline V gives CDR1 SGDLS, CDR2 YYNGEE. The J segment lost 7 bases and the V segment lost 0 bases, leaving 14 bases of the junction unmatched. The CDR3 sequence: CASSVGEERGTFGGELFF. The CDR3 DNA follows: TGTGCCAGCAGCGTAGGAGAGGAGCGGGGGACCTTCGGCGGGGAGCTGTTTTTT.

The V and J genes are TRBV2 and TRBJ1-3; D unresolved. Germline loops: CDR1 SNHLY, CDR2 FYNNEI. V was clipped by 5 bases and J by 0 bases, with 11 bases between them. This CDR3 is built from 15 residues. The CDR3 DNA reads TGTGCCAGCAGTTACACCGCTTACTCTGGAAACACCATATATTTT. This gives the protein CASSYTAYSGNTIYF.

The sample holds a few counts of this clone. The CDR3 sequence is CASSAVSGEKDNEQFF. Here the CDR3 DNA reads TGTGCCAGCAGCGCCGTATCGGGAGAAAAGGACAATGAGCAGTTCTTC. V is TRBV9 and J is TRBJ2-1; a possible D gene is TRBD2 (6 bases). V lost 3 bases and J lost 5, with 18 bases in between. Germline CDR1 SGDLS, CDR2 YYNGEE. The CDR3 sequence is 16 residues long.

The chain links TRBV9 to TRBJ2-5; D perhaps matches TRBD1 (6 bases). This CDR3 spans 15 amino acids. CDR1 is SGDLS and CDR2 is YYNGEE in the germline V gene. With 4 bases removed from V and 4 bases from J, the gap between germline ends came to 17 bases. The CDR3: CASSLRSLGGETQYF. DNA for the CDR3: TGTGCCAGCAGCTTGAGAAGTTTAGGGGGAGAGACCCAGTACTTC.

The chain links TRBV12-3 or TRBV12-4 to TRBJ2-3; TRBD2 might be the D (6 bases). The CDR3 contains 13 residues. The V end lost 1 base, the J end lost 14 bases, and 16 bases lay between the germline ends. CDR3 protein: CASSLEGVTRRYF. The CDR3 bases are TGTGCCAGCAGTTTAGAGGGTGTGACTAGAAGGTATTTT.

This chain joins TRBV19 and TRBJ1-5; TRBD1 matches at 10 bases. This CDR3 region has 16 residues. CDR1 is LNHDA and CDR2 is SQIVND in the germline V gene (reference sequence). J lost 5 bases, V lost 3 bases, and 7 bases had no gene match. The CDR3 DNA is TGTGCCAGTAGTATCCGGGACAGGGGTCGGGATCAGCCCCAGCATTTT. Translating it yields CASSIRDRGRDQPQHF.

The chain recombines TRBV28 with TRBJ1-2, with no clear D. V was pared by 8 bases and J by 8 bases, with 18 bases between. The CDR3 totals 13 residues. The germline V gene has CDR1 MDHEN and CDR2 SYDVKM. The CDR3 sequence is CASSDDERHGYTF. The CDR3 nucleotides read TGTGCCAGCTCAGACGATGAGCGTCACGGCTACACCTTC.

The V gene is TRBV7-2, the J gene TRBJ2-4; tentative D call: TRBD1 (6 bases). Germline lookup yields CDR1 SGHTA and CDR2 FQGNSA. The CDR3 sequence is 17 residues long. V lost 2 bases and J lost 8, with 22 bases in between. CDR3 region: CASSLLGQGAKVDIQYF. In DNA form, the CDR3 reads TGTGCCAGCAGCTTATTGGGACAAGGGGCCAAGGTGGACATTCAGTACTTC.

The chain carries TRBV19 and TRBJ2-3, with TRBD2 as a possible D gene (6 bases). The CDR3 is 14 amino acids. The V gene lost 6 bases and the J gene lost 6 bases, with 16 bases spanning the gap. Germline CDR1 is LNHDA and CDR2 is SQIVND (reference sequence). CDR3 loop: CASSITLGGDTQYF. For the CDR3, the DNA is TGTGCCAGTAGCATCACCCTTGGAGGGGATACGCAGTATTTT. Complete variable domain (other parts from reference TRBV19 and TRBJ2-3): DGGITQSPKYLFRKEGQNVTLSCEQNLNHDAMYWYRQDPGQGLRLIYYSQIVNDFQKGDIAEGYSVSREKKESFPLTVTSAQKNPTAFYLCASSITLGGDTQYFGPGTRLTVL.

The chain joins TRBV24-1 to TRBJ1-2; a weak D match, TRBD1 (6 bases). Per germline, CDR1 KGHDR and CDR2 SFDVKD. This CDR3 has 15 amino acids. V was shortened by 4 bases and J by 6 bases, with 17 bases between the two germline ends. DNA of the CDR3: TGTGCCACCAGTGACCCTCTGGGGGCCGTTGATGGCTACACCTTC. This translates into CATSDPLGAVDGYTF.

This clone has only one observation. The chain carries TRBV4-1 and TRBJ1-5, with D uncertain. V was clipped by 1 base and J by 5 bases, with 6 bases between them. This CDR3 has 13 amino acids. Germline CDR1 and CDR2: MGHRA and YSYEKL. The CDR3 sequence: CASSQVQYQPQHF. The CDR3, as DNA: TGCGCCAGCAGCCAAGTTCAGTATCAGCCCCAGCATTTT.

This clone has a single count. The chain joins TRBV19 to TRBJ2-1, with 13 nucleotides matching TRBD2. The CDR3 has 16 residues. V gave up 2 bases and J gave up 8 bases; unmatched junction bases: 6. Germline V gene sequence: CDR1 LNHDA, CDR2 SQIVND (reference sequence). Written as DNA, the CDR3 is TGTGCCAGTAGTATATGGGGACTAGCGGGATTGGATGAGCAGTTCTTC. Residues: CASSIWGLAGLDEQFF. Complete variable domain (other parts from reference TRBV19 and TRBJ2-1): DGGITQSPKYLFRKEGQNVTLSCEQNLNHDAMYWYRQDPGQGLRLIYYSQIVNDFQKGDIAEGYSVSREKKESFPLTVTSAQKNPTAFYLCASSIWGLAGLDEQFFGPGTRLTVL.

The rearrangement links TRBV6-5 to TRBJ1-4; D remains ambiguous. Germline assignment: CDR1 MNHEY and CDR2 SVGAGI. V gave up 5 bases and J gave up 5 bases, with 15 bases separating them. CDR3 size: 15 residues. The CDR3 region is CASSPHSPANEKLFF. The CDR3 bases are TGTGCCAGCAGTCCACACAGTCCCGCCAATGAAAAACTGTTTTTT.

V gene TRBV5-1 combines with J gene TRBJ1-1; 9 bases are shared with TRBD1. The germline gives CDR1 SGHRS, CDR2 YFSETQ. J gave up 1 base and V 4 bases, and 11 bases lay outside the gene matches. This CDR3 contains 17 residues. The CDR3 loop is CASSGNSGGQGNTEAFF. CDR3 DNA: TGCGCCAGCAGCGGTAATTCAGGGGGACAGGGGAACACTGAAGCTTTCTTT.

CDR3: CASSQGTEGNTEAFF. DNA for the CDR3: TGTGCCAGCAGCCAAGGGACCGAGGGGAACACTGAAGCTTTCTTT. The chain carries TRBV3-1 (or the pseudogene TRBV3-2) and TRBJ1-1; D gene ambiguous. Trimming stripped 1 base from V and 1 base from J, with 10 bases between. Germline V gene sequence: CDR1 LGHDT, CDR2 YNNKEL (reference sequence). This CDR3 is 15 amino acids long.

The chain couples TRBV27 to TRBJ1-5; 11 nucleotides agree with TRBD1. The CDR3 is made up of 14 amino acids. CDR1 and CDR2 (germline): MNHEY, SMNVEV (reference sequence). The V gene end was trimmed by 5 bases and the J gene end by 7 bases; junction bases not matched to a gene: 4. CDR3 DNA: TGTGCCAGCAGTCGGACAGGGGGCGGCCAGCCCCAGCATTTT. This sequence encodes CASSRTGGGQPQHF.

The chain joins TRBV5-4 to TRBJ2-7; D might be TRBD2 (6 bases). The CDR3 has 14 residues. The germline V gene encodes CDR1 SGHNT and CDR2 YYREEE (reference sequence). Trimming took off 1 base at V and 7 bases at J, with 15 bases between the two ends. Here the CDR3 DNA reads TGTGCCAGCAGCTTGTGGCAGGAGGGCGGGGAGCAGTACTTC. It encodes CASSLWQEGGEQYF.

The V call is TRBV10-1, the J call TRBJ2-3, with 8 positions matching TRBD2. The CDR3 loop spans 17 amino acids. J gave up 1 base and V 0 bases, and 6 bases lay outside the gene matches. Germline CDR1 WNHNN, CDR2 SYGVQD (reference sequence). CDR3 residues: CASSESPRRGGTDTQYF. The CDR3 DNA is TGCGCCAGCAGTGAGTCTCCCAGGCGGGGGGGCACAGATACGCAGTATTTT.

The chain links TRBV28 to TRBJ1-1, with 7 nucleotides matching TRBD1. CDR3 length equals 14 residues. V lost 7 bases and J lost 2; bases outside the gene matches: 7. The germline CDR1 and CDR2 sequences are MDHEN and SYDVKM. DNA of the CDR3: TGTGCCAGCACCCGACAGGGAAGCAACACTGAAGCTTTCTTT. Protein sequence: CASTRQGSNTEAFF.

The chain uses TRBV10-3 and TRBJ1-5; D is unresolved. The CDR3 has 13 residues. V gave up 8 bases and J gave up 3 bases, with 11 bases separating them. From germline, CDR1 is ENHRY and CDR2 SYGVKD. In nucleotides, the CDR3 is TGTGCCATCCGACTTAACCCCAATCAGCCCCAGCATTTT. It codes for CAIRLNPNQPQHF.

The rearrangement uses TRBV7-2 and TRBJ2-5; 7 nucleotides line up with TRBD2. Trimming took 5 bases from V and 6 from J; bases not matched to a gene: 9. The germline V gene has CDR1 SGHTA and CDR2 FQGNSA. This CDR3 spans 14 amino acids. The CDR3: CASSQRAGTQTQYF. The CDR3 bases are TGTGCCAGCAGCCAAAGAGCGGGGACCCAGACCCAGTACTTC.

The genes are TRBV29-1 and TRBJ2-7; unclear D gene. CDR3 length equals 13 residues. The germline V gene has CDR1 SQVTM and CDR2 ANQGSEA. V lost 7 bases and J lost 2, with 15 bases in between. CDR3 in DNA: TGCAGCGCCCTGACTGAAGGTCCCTACGAGCAGTACTTC. Protein product: CSALTEGPYEQYF.

The chain carries TRBV2 and TRBJ2-7, with D tentatively TRBD2 (5 bases). This CDR3 has 14 residues. Germline CDR1 and CDR2: SNHLY and FYNNEI. V shed 9 bases and J shed 2 bases, with 17 bases lying between them. The CDR3 DNA sequence: TGTGCCAGTGCGGGCCCCGACTTTACCTACGAGCAGTACTTC. Encoded protein: CASAGPDFTYEQYF.

V gene TRBV7-8 combines with J gene TRBJ1-2; the match to TRBD1 covers 9 bases. Germline CDR1 SGHVS, CDR2 FQNEAQ. The ends lost 5 bases at V and 3 bases at J; junction bases unmatched: 7. The CDR3 is 15 amino acids. CDR3 DNA sequence: TGTGCCAGCAGCCCCCGGACAGGGGTATACTATGGCTACACCTTC. Protein: CASSPRTGVYYGYTF.

The table lists this clone with a few counts. This chain connects TRBV7-8 to TRBJ1-5; D is perhaps TRBD1 (6 bases). The germline V and J ends were trimmed by 4 bases and 10 bases, with 20 bases remaining between them. The germline CDR1 and CDR2 sequences are SGHVS and FQNEAQ. CDR3 length equals 15 residues. CDR3 in DNA: TGTGCCAGCAGCTCCGGCCCGGGCCCGGACAGTCCCCAGCATTTT. Translated: CASSSGPGPDSPQHF.

The CDR3 protein is CASSDGEAGYTF. CDR3 coding DNA: TGTGCCAGCAGCGACGGGGAGGCTGGCTACACCTTC. This chain links TRBV9 with TRBJ1-2, with D uncertain. This CDR3 is built from 12 residues. Trimming removed 3 bases from V and 7 bases from J, with 10 bases in between. Per germline, CDR1 SGDLS and CDR2 YYNGEE. The whole variable domain, filled in from reference TRBV9 and TRBJ1-2, reads DSGVTQTPKHLITATGQRVTLRCSPRSGDLSVYWYQQSLDQGLQFLIQYYNGEERAKGNILERFSAQQFPDLHSELNLSSLELGDSALYFCASSDGEAGYTFGSGTRLTVV.

The V call is TRBV29-1, the J call TRBJ2-2; D is possibly TRBD1 (6 bases). CDR1 is SQVTM and CDR2 is ANQGSEA in the germline V gene. Trimming removed 3 bases from V and 6 bases from J, with 14 bases in between. The CDR3 length is 14 residues. The CDR3 protein is CSVEGAHRAGELFF. For the CDR3, the DNA is TGCAGCGTTGAGGGGGCCCACAGGGCCGGGGAGCTGTTTTTT.